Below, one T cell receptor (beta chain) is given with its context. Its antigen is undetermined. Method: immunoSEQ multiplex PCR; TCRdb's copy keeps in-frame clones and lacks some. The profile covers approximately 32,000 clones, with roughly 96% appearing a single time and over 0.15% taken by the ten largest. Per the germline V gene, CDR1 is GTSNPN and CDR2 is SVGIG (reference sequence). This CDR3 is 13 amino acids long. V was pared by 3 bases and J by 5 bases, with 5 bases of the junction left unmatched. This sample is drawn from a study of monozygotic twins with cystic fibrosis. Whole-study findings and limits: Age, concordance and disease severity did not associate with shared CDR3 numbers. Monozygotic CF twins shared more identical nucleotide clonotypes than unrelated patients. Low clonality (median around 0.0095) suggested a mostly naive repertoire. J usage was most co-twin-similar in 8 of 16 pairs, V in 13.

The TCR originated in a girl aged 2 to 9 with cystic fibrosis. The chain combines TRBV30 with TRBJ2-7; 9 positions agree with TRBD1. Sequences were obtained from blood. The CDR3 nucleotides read TGTGCCTGGAGCCCGGGACAGGGCCACGAGCAGTACTTC. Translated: CAWSPGQGHEQYF.